Detailed here is one T cell receptor (beta chain). These data originate in a study of T cell changes during pregnancy in multiple sclerosis. The method was immunoSEQ multiplex PCR; TCRdb's version includes in-frame clones alone and lacks a portion of them. The repertoire holds tens of thousands of clones, roughly 90% seen once, with 8% to 9.5% in the top ten. This sequence was found in a female donor in good health, enrolled as a control in a pregnancy study. The material sequenced was peripheral blood, taken after pregnancy.

For the CDR3, the DNA is TGCGCCAGCAGCTCACCTGACAGGACCGCTAACTATGGCTACACCTTC. Encoded protein: CASSSPDRTANYGYTF. J is TRBJ1-2 and V is TRBV5-1, with D possibly matching TRBD1 (6 bases). Germline-derived CDR1 and CDR2 are SGHRS and YFSETQ. V shed 3 bases and J shed 0 bases, with 15 bases lying between them. This CDR3 region has 16 residues.